These T cell receptor beta chains were read from a single sample in a study of blood T cell repertoires in COVID-19. Sequenced by immunoSEQ multiplex PCR; TCRdb stores in-frame clones only, minus some. This table has more than 300,000 clones, around nine tenths appearing once. The sequenced material came from peripheral blood. Source of these receptors: a young woman who had recovered from COVID-19. CDR3s include the opening cysteine and the closing phenylalanine or tryptophan. Each record gives: D gene, V gene, clone size, J gene, CDR3 DNA, CDR3 protein. A D gene is named only where the DNA matches it firmly. The size of a clone is reported for some rows only, either as once, few or many, or as a class for expanded clones.

d_call: TRBD1; v_call: TRBV7-9; clone_size: NA; j_call: TRBJ1-6; cdr3_nt: TGTGCCAGCACATTTACAGGGGGCGATTCACCCCTCCACTTT; cdr3_aa: CASTFTGGDSPLHF
d_call: NA; v_call: TRBV7-2; clone_size: NA; j_call: TRBJ2-5; cdr3_nt: TGTGCCAGCAGCTTAGGTTCTAGTCTGCAAGAGACCCAGTACTTC; cdr3_aa: CASSLGSSLQETQYF
d_call: TRBD2; v_call: TRBV5-4; clone_size: NA; j_call: TRBJ2-6; cdr3_nt: TGTGCCAGCAGCCCACTAGCGGGAGTGGGGGCCAACGTCCTGACTTTC; cdr3_aa: CASSPLAGVGANVLTF
d_call: NA; v_call: TRBV10-3; clone_size: NA; j_call: TRBJ2-5; cdr3_nt: TGTGCCATCAGTGAGTCAGGCGGTGAAGAGACCCAGTACTTC; cdr3_aa: CAISESGGEETQYF
d_call: TRBD2; v_call: TRBV24-1; clone_size: NA; j_call: TRBJ2-1; cdr3_nt: TGTGCCACCAATGCGGGAGAGTCCTACAATGAGCAGTTCTTC; cdr3_aa: CATNAGESYNEQFF
d_call: NA; v_call: TRBV11-3; clone_size: NA; j_call: TRBJ1-6; cdr3_nt: TGTGCCAGCAGCACAACAGGCAATAATTCACCCCTCCACTTT; cdr3_aa: CASSTTGNNSPLHF
d_call: NA; v_call: TRBV28; clone_size: NA; j_call: TRBJ1-5; cdr3_nt: TGTGCCAGCAGTTTTTGGGTAGCGGGTGGGAATCAGCCCCAGCATTTT; cdr3_aa: CASSFWVAGGNQPQHF
d_call: NA; v_call: TRBV19; clone_size: once; j_call: TRBJ2-3; cdr3_nt: TGTGCCAGTAGTGGCGGGCGTAGCACAGATACGCAGTATTTT; cdr3_aa: CASSGGRSTDTQYF
d_call: TRBD1; v_call: TRBV24-1; clone_size: NA; j_call: TRBJ2-1; cdr3_nt: TGTGCCACCAGTGACTACTCGGGACAGGGCCCCTACAATGAGCAGTTCTTC; cdr3_aa: CATSDYSGQGPYNEQFF
d_call: NA; v_call: TRBV27; clone_size: NA; j_call: TRBJ1-4; cdr3_nt: TGTGCCAGCAGCCTCTCGGTTACTAATGAAAAACTGTTTTTT; cdr3_aa: CASSLSVTNEKLFF
d_call: NA; v_call: TRBV30; clone_size: NA; j_call: TRBJ2-1; cdr3_nt: TGTGCCTGGAGTGTACGCTTATTCAGCTCCTACAATGAGCAGTTCTTC; cdr3_aa: CAWSVRLFSSYNEQFF
d_call: TRBD1; v_call: TRBV18; clone_size: NA; j_call: TRBJ1-4; cdr3_nt: TGTGCCAGCTCACCACGACAGGGGGAAGGAAAACTGTTTTTT; cdr3_aa: CASSPRQGEGKLFF
d_call: NA; v_call: TRBV5-1; clone_size: NA; j_call: TRBJ1-3; cdr3_nt: TGCGCCAGCAGCTTGGTAGCGGGTCTTACTGGAAACACCATATATTTT; cdr3_aa: CASSLVAGLTGNTIYF
d_call: TRBD1; v_call: TRBV9; clone_size: once; j_call: TRBJ2-1; cdr3_nt: TGTGCCAGCAGCGTAGGTTGGCCAGGGGGCGCCGAAAGCTCCTACAATGAGCAGTTCTTC; cdr3_aa: CASSVGWPGGAESSYNEQFF
d_call: NA; v_call: TRBV9; clone_size: NA; j_call: TRBJ2-5; cdr3_nt: TGTGCCAGCAGCGTAGGCCTAGCAGGAGAGACCCAGTACTTC; cdr3_aa: CASSVGLAGETQYF
d_call: TRBD1; v_call: TRBV7-2; clone_size: few; j_call: TRBJ1-1; cdr3_nt: TGTGCCAGCAGCTTCCGGACAGGGTCCACTGAAGCTTTCTTT; cdr3_aa: CASSFRTGSTEAFF
d_call: NA; v_call: TRBV5-4; clone_size: few; j_call: TRBJ1-2; cdr3_nt: TGTGCCAGCAGCTTCCTCCCTCATGAGGTGGCCCATGGCTACACCTTC; cdr3_aa: CASSFLPHEVAHGYTF
d_call: NA; v_call: TRBV5-1; clone_size: NA; j_call: TRBJ1-4; cdr3_nt: TGCGCCAGCAGCACCTCAGGGGCCCCTACTACTAATGAAAAACTGTTTTTT; cdr3_aa: CASSTSGAPTTNEKLFF
d_call: TRBD1; v_call: TRBV6-1; clone_size: NA; j_call: TRBJ1-2; cdr3_nt: TGTGCCAGCAGTGATCCGGGACAGCTAATTTGGGGCTACACCTTC; cdr3_aa: CASSDPGQLIWGYTF
d_call: TRBD1; v_call: TRBV19; clone_size: NA; j_call: TRBJ2-1; cdr3_nt: TGTGCCACCGGGACAGGGGTTAATGAGCAGTTCTTC; cdr3_aa: CATGTGVNEQFF
d_call: NA; v_call: TRBV18; clone_size: NA; j_call: TRBJ1-1; cdr3_nt: TGTGCCAGCTCAGCCACAGGGAACACTGAAGCTTTCTTT; cdr3_aa: CASSATGNTEAFF
d_call: NA; v_call: TRBV2; clone_size: NA; j_call: TRBJ2-1; cdr3_nt: TGTGCCAGCAGTGTTCACGCGGGGATGCAGTTCTTC; cdr3_aa: CASSVHAGMQFF
d_call: NA; v_call: TRBV19; clone_size: NA; j_call: TRBJ2-5; cdr3_nt: TGTGCCAGTAGTCCGGACATACAAGAGACCCAGTACTTC; cdr3_aa: CASSPDIQETQYF
d_call: TRBD1; v_call: TRBV7-9; clone_size: once; j_call: TRBJ1-6; cdr3_nt: TGTGCCAGCAGCCTGGACAGGGGTACGCCACCCCTCCACTTT; cdr3_aa: CASSLDRGTPPLHF
d_call: TRBD2; v_call: TRBV11-2; clone_size: NA; j_call: TRBJ2-1; cdr3_nt: TGTGCCAGCAGGAAAGCGGGAGGGCCCTACAATGAGCAGTTCTTC; cdr3_aa: CASRKAGGPYNEQFF
d_call: TRBD1; v_call: TRBV7-2; clone_size: NA; j_call: TRBJ1-5; cdr3_nt: TGTGCCAGCAGCTTAGGCGGGACAGCCAATCAGCCCCAGCATTTT; cdr3_aa: CASSLGGTANQPQHF
d_call: NA; v_call: TRBV30; clone_size: NA; j_call: TRBJ1-2; cdr3_nt: TGTGCCTGGAGTGATACAGGGATCTATGGCTACACCTTC; cdr3_aa: CAWSDTGIYGYTF
d_call: NA; v_call: TRBV11-2; clone_size: NA; j_call: TRBJ2-5; cdr3_nt: TGTGCCAGCAGCTTGGGGACTGGCGTTTGGACCCAGTACTTC; cdr3_aa: CASSLGTGVWTQYF
d_call: NA; v_call: TRBV9; clone_size: NA; j_call: TRBJ1-2; cdr3_nt: TGTGCCAGCAGCGCAACAGTCTATGGCTACACCTTC; cdr3_aa: CASSATVYGYTF
d_call: NA; v_call: TRBV5-5; clone_size: NA; j_call: TRBJ2-2; cdr3_nt: TGTGCCAGCAGCCCAGTCATTAGCCTCCGGGACACCGGGGAGCTGTTTTTT; cdr3_aa: CASSPVISLRDTGELFF
d_call: NA; v_call: TRBV29-1; clone_size: NA; j_call: TRBJ2-1; cdr3_nt: TGCAGCGTAGCCGGGACTCGATCTCAGCAGTTCTTC; cdr3_aa: CSVAGTRSQQFF
d_call: NA; v_call: TRBV18; clone_size: NA; j_call: TRBJ1-5; cdr3_nt: TGTGCCAGCTCACCGCAGGGCGGGGGTCAGCCCCAGCATTTT; cdr3_aa: CASSPQGGGQPQHF
d_call: TRBD1; v_call: TRBV19; clone_size: NA; j_call: TRBJ2-1; cdr3_nt: TGTGCCAGTACCGGCAGGGGGTATCTTAGTGAGCAGTTCTTC; cdr3_aa: CASTGRGYLSEQFF
d_call: TRBD1; v_call: TRBV6-2/TRBV6-3; clone_size: NA; j_call: TRBJ2-3; cdr3_nt: TGTGCCAGCAGTACCTTCCGACAGGGGCGAATTAGCACAGATACGCAGTATTTT; cdr3_aa: CASSTFRQGRISTDTQYF
d_call: TRBD2; v_call: TRBV3-1/TRBV3-2; clone_size: NA; j_call: TRBJ2-2; cdr3_nt: TGTGCCAGCAGCATTGCGGCGGGAGGCAACACCGGGGAGCTGTTTTTT; cdr3_aa: CASSIAAGGNTGELFF
d_call: TRBD1; v_call: TRBV7-8; clone_size: NA; j_call: TRBJ1-4; cdr3_nt: TGTGCCAGCAGCCCCCACTCTCGAAGGACAGGTGATGGTGAAAAACTGTTTTTT; cdr3_aa: CASSPHSRRTGDGEKLFF
d_call: NA; v_call: TRBV28; clone_size: NA; j_call: TRBJ1-6; cdr3_nt: TGTGCCAGCAGTTTAAAGAGCTCCTATAATTCACCCCTCCACTTT; cdr3_aa: CASSLKSSYNSPLHF
d_call: TRBD2; v_call: TRBV3-1/TRBV3-2; clone_size: NA; j_call: TRBJ2-5; cdr3_nt: TGTGCCAGTACTAGCGATCAAGAGACCCAGTACTTC; cdr3_aa: CASTSDQETQYF
d_call: NA; v_call: TRBV3-1/TRBV3-2; clone_size: NA; j_call: TRBJ1-1; cdr3_nt: TGTGCCAGCAGCCAGGGGGGGCCCCGGGGCACTGAAGCTTTCTTT; cdr3_aa: CASSQGGPRGTEAFF
d_call: TRBD1; v_call: TRBV12-3/TRBV12-4; clone_size: NA; j_call: TRBJ1-5; cdr3_nt: TGTGCCAGCAGTCGGACAGGGCGTCAGCCCCAGCATTTT; cdr3_aa: CASSRTGRQPQHF
d_call: TRBD1; v_call: TRBV4-1; clone_size: NA; j_call: TRBJ2-5; cdr3_nt: TGCGCCAGCAGCCATAGGACAGGGCGCCAAGAGACCCAGTACTTC; cdr3_aa: CASSHRTGRQETQYF
d_call: TRBD2; v_call: TRBV7-6; clone_size: NA; j_call: TRBJ2-2; cdr3_nt: TGTGCCAGCAGCCATCGACTAGCGGGTCGCACCGGGGAGCTGTTTTTT; cdr3_aa: CASSHRLAGRTGELFF
d_call: TRBD1; v_call: TRBV5-6; clone_size: NA; j_call: TRBJ2-1; cdr3_nt: TGTGCCAGCAGCTTGGAGGACAGGGGGCGTAACAATGAGCAGTTCTTC; cdr3_aa: CASSLEDRGRNNEQFF
d_call: NA; v_call: TRBV6-1; clone_size: NA; j_call: TRBJ2-3; cdr3_nt: TGTGCCAGCAGTGAAGTAAGGAGGGATACGCAGTATTTT; cdr3_aa: CASSEVRRDTQYF
d_call: NA; v_call: TRBV5-4; clone_size: NA; j_call: TRBJ2-1; cdr3_nt: TGTGCCAGCAGCTTGGAACAGACGCAAAAAGAGCAGTTCTTC; cdr3_aa: CASSLEQTQKEQFF
d_call: NA; v_call: TRBV18; clone_size: NA; j_call: TRBJ1-1; cdr3_nt: TGTGCCAGCTCACCACCGGGAGGGCCTGAAGCTTTCTTT; cdr3_aa: CASSPPGGPEAFF